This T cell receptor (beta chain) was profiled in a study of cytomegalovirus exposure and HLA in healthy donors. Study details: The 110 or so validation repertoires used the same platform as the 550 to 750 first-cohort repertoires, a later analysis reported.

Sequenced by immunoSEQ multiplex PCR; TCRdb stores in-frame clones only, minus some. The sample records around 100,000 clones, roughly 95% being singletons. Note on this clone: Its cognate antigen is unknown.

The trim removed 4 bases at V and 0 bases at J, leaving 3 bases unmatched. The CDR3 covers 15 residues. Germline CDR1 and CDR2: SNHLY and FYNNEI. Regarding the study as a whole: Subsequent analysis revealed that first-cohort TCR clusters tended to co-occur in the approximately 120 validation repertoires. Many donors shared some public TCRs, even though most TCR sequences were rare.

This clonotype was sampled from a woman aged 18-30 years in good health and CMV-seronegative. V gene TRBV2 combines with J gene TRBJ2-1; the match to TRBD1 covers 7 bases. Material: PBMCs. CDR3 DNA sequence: TGTGCCAGCAGTGCGGACAGGAGCTCCTACAATGAGCAGTTCTTC. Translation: CASSADRSSYNEQFF.